Below, 27 T cell receptor beta chains from the same sample are listed, as sequenced in a study of CD8 T cells in ankylosing spondylitis. Study outcomes and limitations: Roughly eight highly homologous variants formed a TCR beta motif that appeared characteristic of ankylosing spondylitis blood.

The antigens for these receptors are not known. Each CDR3 protein is one row after TCRdb ran MiXCR on the 5' RACE reads. Of fewer than 400,000 distinct CDR3 sequences listed, roughly 8% were seen once; the top ten hold about 14%. Material for sequencing was blood, either unsorted or a sorted T cell fraction (not recorded which). The origin of the receptors is a male donor with ankylosing spondylitis.

There are a few counts of this clonotype. The chain recombines TRBV18 with TRBJ1-5; 7 bases map to TRBD1. J gave up 4 bases and V 4 bases, and 4 bases lay outside the gene matches. Germline lookup yields CDR1 KGHSH and CDR2 LQKENI. The CDR3 has 14 residues. The CDR3 nucleotides are TGTGCCAGCTCACAACAGGGGCGGAATCAGCCCCAGCATTTT. Residues: CASSQQGRNQPQHF.

The chain carries TRBV28 and TRBJ2-7, with D perhaps TRBD2 (5 bases). CDR3 length: 11 residues. Trimming took 5 bases from V and 7 from J, leaving 9 bases between them. Germline V gives CDR1 MDHEN, CDR2 SYDVKM. This CDR3 is CASSVRREQYF. As DNA, the CDR3 is TGTGCCAGCAGTGTCAGGAGGGAGCAGTACTTC.

Ten or more counts support this clonotype. The chain joins TRBV7-9 to TRBJ1-2; D is unclear. In germline, CDR1 is SEHNR, CDR2 FQNEAQ (reference sequence). The CDR3 has 14 amino acids. With 3 bases removed from V and 4 bases from J, the gap between germline ends came to 12 bases. CDR3 loop: CASSFGPPSYGYTF. Written as DNA, the CDR3 is TGTGCCAGCAGCTTCGGCCCCCCCTCCTATGGCTACACCTTC.

The chain couples TRBV4-2 to TRBJ2-6, with 8 bases matching TRBD1. The CDR3 is 19 residues long. Germline-derived CDR1 and CDR2 are LGHNA and YNFKEQ. J lost 1 base, V lost 0 bases, and 8 bases had no gene match. This CDR3 reads CASSQDSTGGWSGANVLTF. The CDR3 DNA is TGTGCCAGCAGCCAAGATAGCACAGGGGGGTGGTCTGGGGCCAACGTCCTGACTTTC.

This chain links TRBV10-3 with TRBJ1-2, with unresolved D. Looked up from germline, CDR1 is ENHRY and CDR2 is SYGVKD. The CDR3 spans 13 residues. The V end was cut by 0 bases, the J end by 3 bases, with 5 bases between. In DNA, the CDR3 is TGTGCCATCAGTGAGTCGCCCGACTATGGCTACACCTTC. Protein sequence: CAISESPDYGYTF.

This clonotype was seen a handful of times. One junction end does not reproduce the germline sequence, and a read error may be involved. V usage is TRBV3-1 and J usage is TRBJ2-7; 9 bases map to TRBD2. CDR1 LGHDT and CDR2 YNNKEL come from the germline V gene (reference sequence). The CDR3 consists of 15 residues. In nucleotides, the CDR3 is TGTGCCAGCAGCCAAACCCCTAGCGGGGTCTTTCCTGGGGACTTC. Encoded protein: CASSQTPSGVFPGDF.

The DNA of the CDR3 is TGCAGTGCTAGACATTGGGCAACCTCCTACGAGCAGTACTTC. It translates to CSARHWATSYEQYF. This chain uses TRBV20-1 with TRBJ2-7; D not resolved. Germline V lookup: CDR1 DFQATT, CDR2 SNEGSKA (reference sequence). Between the trimmed V and J ends, which lost 2 bases and 0 bases, there was a span of 11 bases. This CDR3 is 14 amino acids long.

This clonotype has a count of ten or more. This rearrangement joins TRBV7-8 to TRBJ2-1; maybe TRBD1 (6 bases). The germline V gene has CDR1 SGHVS and CDR2 FQNEAQ. Between the trimmed V and J ends, which lost 1 base and 5 bases, there was a span of 12 bases. This CDR3 comprises 15 residues. CDR3 in DNA: TGTGCCAGCAGCTTAGGTCGGGACACCCACAATGAGCAGTTCTTC. This sequence encodes CASSLGRDTHNEQFF.

This chain links TRBV5-6 with TRBJ1-1; tentative D call: TRBD1 (6 bases). This CDR3 is 14 amino acids long. CDR1 and CDR2 from the germline V gene are SGHDT and YYEEEE. Trimming removed 2 bases from V and 1 base from J, with 9 bases in between. The CDR3 coding sequence is TGTGCCAGCAGCTTCGGGGGCACGAACACTGAAGCTTTCTTT. Its translation: CASSFGGTNTEAFF.

This clonotype was counted at least ten times. The rearrangement joins TRBV20-1 to TRBJ1-1, with unresolved D. The CDR3 has 15 amino acids. V was shortened by 2 bases and J by 0 bases, with 13 bases between the two germline ends. Per germline, CDR1 DFQATT and CDR2 SNEGSKA (reference sequence). CDR3 nucleotides: TGCAGTGCTAGACCGGCGGGCAGAATGAACACTGAAGCTTTCTTT. Residues: CSARPAGRMNTEAFF.

This clonotype was counted ten times or more. The rearrangement links TRBV7-9 to TRBJ2-1; TRBD1 matches 8 bases. Germline CDR1 reads SEHNR; CDR2 reads FQNEAQ (reference sequence). Trimming took 1 base from V and 8 from J; bases not matched to a gene: 10. The CDR3 covers 16 residues. The CDR3 nucleotides are TGTGCCAGCAGCTTAGTAGGGCGACAGGGGACCCATGAGCAGTTCTTC. Encoded protein: CASSLVGRQGTHEQFF.

The chain combines TRBV7-9 with TRBJ2-7; 11 nucleotides agree with TRBD2. Germline-derived CDR1 and CDR2 are SEHNR and FQNEAQ (reference sequence). The CDR3 is made up of 15 amino acids. V shed 8 bases and J 0 bases; nucleotides not matched to a gene: 6. DNA of the CDR3: TGTGCCAGCGGCCACGGGACTAGCGGCTCCTACGAGCAGTACTTC. This translates into CASGHGTSGSYEQYF.

The chain combines TRBV7-9 with TRBJ1-3; D is uncertain. Germline V CDR1 and CDR2: SEHNR, FQNEAQ (reference sequence). This CDR3 has 13 amino acids. The CDR3 DNA is TGTGCGCCTAGGGCCGTATCTGGAAACACCATATATTTT. It specifies CAPRAVSGNTIYF.

The chain links TRBV5-6 to TRBJ2-3; D is undetermined. V was trimmed by 1 base and J by 6 bases, leaving 12 bases between them. This CDR3 is built from 14 residues. Germline CDR1 reads SGHDT; CDR2 reads YYEEEE. The CDR3 nucleotides read TGTGCCAGCAGCTTGAACTCGCCGGCGGATACGCAGTATTTT. Its protein is CASSLNSPADTQYF.

The gene calls are TRBV4-3 and TRBJ2-2; 10 bases map to TRBD2. The V gene's germline CDR1 is LGHNA and CDR2 YSLEER. The CDR3 covers 16 residues. V lost 3 bases, J lost 6 bases, and 7 bases stayed unmatched. The CDR3 DNA follows: TGCGCCAGCAGCCACGCAGCGGGAGGGCAACCCGGGGAGCTGTTTTTT. Amino acid sequence: CASSHAAGGQPGELFF.

The chain carries TRBV20-1 and TRBJ2-5, with 9 bases aligning to TRBD2. V shed 0 bases, J shed 4 bases, and the junction held 12 bases outside the gene matches. This CDR3 region has 17 residues. Germline V CDR1 and CDR2: DFQATT, SNEGSKA (reference sequence). CDR3 coding DNA: TGCAGTGCTAGAGAGGGGAGACTAGCGGTCTCCCGAGAGACCCAGTACTTC. Translated, it gives CSAREGRLAVSRETQYF.

There are a few counts of this clonotype. The J gene is TRBJ2-2, the V gene TRBV28, with 7 bases identical to TRBD1. From germline, CDR1 is MDHEN and CDR2 SYDVKM. Trimming at V came to 6 bases and at J to 4 bases, leaving 5 bases not matched to a gene. The CDR3 loop spans 14 amino acids. CDR3 nucleotides: TGTGCCAGCAGCGCGACAGGGTTCACCGGGGAGCTGTTTTTT. Translation: CASSATGFTGELFF.

This chain links TRBV29-1 with TRBJ2-3, with 13 bases matching TRBD2. Germline lookup yields CDR1 SQVTM and CDR2 ANQGSEA. V lost 5 bases, J lost 4 bases, and 9 bases stayed unmatched. This CDR3 region has 16 residues. CDR3 DNA: TGCAGCGTTCGCCGGACTAGCGGGAGCCCCGCAGATACGCAGTATTTT. As protein: CSVRRTSGSPADTQYF.

This clonotype appeared many times. CDR3 coding DNA: TGCAGTGCTAGAGTAGCGGGAGTGTTCGGCTCCTACAATGAGCAGTTCTTC. Translating gives CSARVAGVFGSYNEQFF. J is TRBJ2-1 and V is TRBV20-1; 9 nucleotides align to TRBD2. The V segment lost 1 base and the J segment 0 bases; nucleotides outside the gene matches: 7. Germline V gene sequence: CDR1 DFQATT, CDR2 SNEGSKA (reference sequence). CDR3 length equals 17 residues.

This clonotype was observed a few times. V gene TRBV28 combines with J gene TRBJ2-5; D assignment may be TRBD1 or TRBD2 (5 bases each). CDR3 length: 11 residues. The V and J ends lost 6 bases and 7 bases respectively, with 9 bases between them. Germline V gives CDR1 MDHEN, CDR2 SYDVKM. This CDR3 is CASSVGGTQYF. DNA for the CDR3: TGTGCCAGCAGCGTTGGGGGGACCCAGTACTTC. Looking up the rest from reference TRBV28 and TRBJ2-5 gives the full variable domain: DVKVTQSSRYLVKRTGEKVFLECVQDMDHENMFWYRQDPGLGLRLIYFSYDVKMKEKGDIPEGYSVSREKKERFSLILESASTNQTSMYLCASSVGGTQYFGPGTRLLVL.

This clonotype showed up just a few times. The V and J genes are TRBV11-2 and TRBJ2-7, with TRBD2 identical over 13 bases. This CDR3 spans 18 amino acids. V was clipped by 5 bases and J by 2 bases; unmatched bases: 12. CDR1 and CDR2 (germline): SGHAT, FQNNGV. The CDR3 loop reads CASSPRPLTSGGTYEQYF. In nucleotides, the CDR3 is TGTGCCAGCAGCCCGAGACCACTGACTAGCGGGGGGACCTACGAGCAGTACTTC.

The rearrangement links TRBV23-1 to TRBJ1-3, with D hard to call. TRBV23-1 carries the ORF label, with uncertain function. Trimming left V 7 bases short and J 0 bases short, with 10 bases between. The CDR3 extends over 14 amino acids. CDR3 nucleotide sequence: TGCGCCAGCATGGACTGCTACTCTGGAAACACCATATATTTT. Translating it yields CASMDCYSGNTIYF.

The genes are TRBV7-2 and TRBJ2-7; 7 bases are a match to TRBD2. CDR1 is SGHTA, CDR2 FQGNSA, per germline. Trimming took 4 bases from V and 0 from J; bases not matched to a gene: 6. This CDR3 comprises 15 residues. The CDR3 DNA follows: TGTGCCAGCAGCTCGTCTAGCGGAAGCTCCTACGAGCAGTACTTC. This translates into CASSSSSGSSYEQYF.

The gene calls are TRBV4-2 and TRBJ2-7; D is undetermined. The CDR3 is made up of 14 amino acids. V was clipped by 3 bases and J by 2 bases, with 11 bases between them. Germline V gene sequence: CDR1 LGHNA, CDR2 YNFKEQ. CDR3 sequence reads: CASSHARVTYEQYF. CDR3 nucleotide sequence: TGTGCCAGCAGCCACGCCCGGGTTACCTACGAGCAGTACTTC.

The sample holds many counts of this clonotype. CDR3 loop: CSVEAGGETQYF. Written as DNA, the CDR3 is TGCAGCGTTGAAGCAGGCGGAGAGACCCAGTACTTC. The rearrangement uses TRBV29-1 and TRBJ2-5; D is unclear. This CDR3 is built from 12 residues. Per germline, CDR1 SQVTM and CDR2 ANQGSEA. The V end was cut by 1 base, the J end by 4 bases, with 7 bases between. Using reference TRBV29-1 and TRBJ2-5 for the parts outside the CDR3, the full variable domain is SAVISQKPSRDICQRGTSLTIQCQVDSQVTMMFWYRQQPGQSLTLIATANQGSEATYESGFVIDKFPISRPNLTFSTLTVSNMSPEDSSIYLCSVEAGGETQYFGPGTRLLVL.

J is TRBJ2-1 and V is TRBV10-3; the D is unclear. V was pared by 8 bases and J by 4 bases, with 15 bases between. The CDR3 sequence is 14 residues long. Germline values: CDR1 ENHRY, CDR2 SYGVKD. The CDR3 sequence is CAIAYSDLYNEQFF. The CDR3 DNA sequence: TGTGCCATCGCATACAGTGACCTATACAATGAGCAGTTCTTC.

V is TRBV18 and J is TRBJ2-7; 7 nucleotides match TRBD1. CDR3 length equals 15 residues. In germline, CDR1 is KGHSH, CDR2 LQKENI. Trimming took 2 bases from V and 0 from J; bases not matched to a gene: 4. Here the CDR3 reads CASSPNRGSSYEQYF. CDR3 coding DNA: TGTGCCAGCTCACCAAACAGGGGAAGCTCCTACGAGCAGTACTTC.